This T cell receptor beta chain was observed in a study of shared T cell receptors in the human thymus. Measured with immunoSEQ multiplex PCR; TCRdb has only the in-frame clones, and not every one. The sample consists of just under 550,000 clones, roughly 74% of them appearing once. The CDR3 runs to 12 residues. Germline V gene lookup returns CDR1 SGHRS and CDR2 YFSETQ. V was clipped by 4 bases and J by 4 bases, with 8 bases between them. The same specimen was also included in a second study, on human thymus T cells. That work states: Each of the donors was a healthy Finnish infant who was undergoing open corrective cardiac surgery for congenital heart defects. Resections removed during corrective heart surgery provided the thymus tissue used. Use of V and J genes seemed skewed within the thymic and blood repertoires.

The clonotype comes from a boy younger than two with a congenital heart defect. The source material was thymocytes. The chain is built from TRBV5-1 and TRBJ1-1, with TRBD1 as a possible D gene (6 bases). The CDR3 loop reads CASSGGRTEAFF. For the CDR3, the DNA is TGCGCCAGCAGCGGGGGCCGCACTGAAGCTTTCTTT.